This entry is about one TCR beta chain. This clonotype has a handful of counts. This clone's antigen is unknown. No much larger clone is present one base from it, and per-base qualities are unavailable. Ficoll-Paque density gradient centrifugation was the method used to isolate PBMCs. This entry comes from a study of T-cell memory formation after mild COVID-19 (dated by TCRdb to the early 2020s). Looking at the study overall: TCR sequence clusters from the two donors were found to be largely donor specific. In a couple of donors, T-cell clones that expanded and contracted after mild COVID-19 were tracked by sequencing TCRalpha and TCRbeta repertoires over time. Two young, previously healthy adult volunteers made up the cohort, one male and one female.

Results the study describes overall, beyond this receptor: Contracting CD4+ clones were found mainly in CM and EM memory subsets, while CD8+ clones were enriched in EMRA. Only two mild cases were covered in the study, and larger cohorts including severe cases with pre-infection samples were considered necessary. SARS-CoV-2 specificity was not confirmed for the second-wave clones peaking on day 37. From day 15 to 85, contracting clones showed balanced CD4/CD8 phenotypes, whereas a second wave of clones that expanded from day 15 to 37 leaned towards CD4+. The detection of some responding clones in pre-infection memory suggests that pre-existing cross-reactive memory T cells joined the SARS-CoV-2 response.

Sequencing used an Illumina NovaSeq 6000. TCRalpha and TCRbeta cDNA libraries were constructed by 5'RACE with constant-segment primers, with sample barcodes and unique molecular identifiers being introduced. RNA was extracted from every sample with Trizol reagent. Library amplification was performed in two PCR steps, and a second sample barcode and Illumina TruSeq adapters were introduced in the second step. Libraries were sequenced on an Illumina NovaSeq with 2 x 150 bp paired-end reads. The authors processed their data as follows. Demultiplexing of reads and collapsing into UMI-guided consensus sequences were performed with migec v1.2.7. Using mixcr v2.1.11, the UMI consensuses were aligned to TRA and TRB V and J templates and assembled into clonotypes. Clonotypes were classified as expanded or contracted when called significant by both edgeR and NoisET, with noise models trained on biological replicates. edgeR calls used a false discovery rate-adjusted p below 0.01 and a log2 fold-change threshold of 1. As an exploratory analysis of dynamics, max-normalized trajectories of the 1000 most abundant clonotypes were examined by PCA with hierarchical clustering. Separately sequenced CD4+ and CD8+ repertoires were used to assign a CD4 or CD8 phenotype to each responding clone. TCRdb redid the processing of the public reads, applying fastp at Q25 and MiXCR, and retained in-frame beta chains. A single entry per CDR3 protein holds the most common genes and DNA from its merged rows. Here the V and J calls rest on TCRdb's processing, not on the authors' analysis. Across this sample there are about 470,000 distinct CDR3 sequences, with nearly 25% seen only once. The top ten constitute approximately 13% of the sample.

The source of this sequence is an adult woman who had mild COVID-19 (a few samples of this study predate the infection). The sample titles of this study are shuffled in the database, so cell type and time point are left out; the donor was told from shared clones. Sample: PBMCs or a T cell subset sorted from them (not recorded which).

The CDR3 in this case is CASSLLAGDPDTQYF. The DNA sequence is as follows: TGTGCCAGCAGCTTACTAGCGGGGGACCCAGATACGCAGTATTTT. The chain couples TRBV11-2 to TRBJ2-3, with TRBD2 matching 10 junction bases. V is trimmed back by 2 bases and J by 4 bases, and the junction contains 3 bases that no gene match accounts for. CDR1 and CDR2 (SGHAT, FQNNGV) derive from the germline V gene. The CDR3 spans 15 residues, from the cysteine through the phenylalanine. The retained sequence is limited to the CDR3, 45 bases, with the frame set at the first base.